The 3 T cell receptor beta chains reported below all come from one sample, sequenced in a study of CD8+ T cells in alopecia areata. In each case, RNA was isolated and then reverse transcribed into cDNA as the sequencing template. Repertoires were generated with immunoSEQ multiplex PCR, while TCRdb's copy carries only in-frame clones and drops some. The sample carries approximately 89,000 clones, about 51% recorded once. Sequencing was done on a sample of NKG2D-high CD8+ T cells sorted from blood. All receptors derive from a human donor with alopecia areata.

A word on this clone: One end of the junction fails to match germline, which may point to a read error. The chain employs TRBV11-1 and TRBJ1-2; D is undetermined. Germline V CDR1 and CDR2: SGHAT, FQDESV (reference sequence). This CDR3 is 11 amino acids long. The DNA of the CDR3 is TGTGCCAGCAGCCTACATCGAGGGCTACATTTC. Its translation: CASSLHRGLHF.

In this sample, this clone turned up a few times. The CDR3 loop is CASSSGLYETVTEAFF. The CDR3 bases are TGTGCCAGCAGCTCAGGACTATACGAAACGGTCACTGAAGCTTTCTTT. This chain connects TRBV7-9 to TRBJ1-1; D is undetermined. The germline V gene encodes CDR1 SEHNR and CDR2 FQNEAQ (reference sequence). The CDR3 spans 16 residues. Trimming pared 4 bases from V and 4 bases from J, leaving 19 bases between.

The chain combines TRBV5-1 with TRBJ2-7; D is ambiguous. This CDR3 has 11 residues. CDR1 and CDR2 (germline): SGHRS, YFSETQ. V lost 6 bases and J lost 0, with 4 bases in between. CDR3 sequence (DNA): TGCGCCAGCACAAACTCCTACGAGCAGTACTTC. Residues: CASTNSYEQYF.